This TCR beta chain was sequenced during a study of blood T cell repertoires in COVID-19 (TCRdb year 2020). General notes on the study: Samples from collaborators originated in the United States, Italy and Spain and spanned both the acute and convalescent phases of COVID-19. The material from the prospective study consisted of cDNA or gDNA derived from T cells, B-cell-depleted T cells, or PBMCs. A de-identified subject ID, COVID-19 status, age in years and sex were almost always included in the sample metadata. Subjects who had been exposed to COVID-19, were actively infected with it, or had recovered from it provided the deeply sampled blood TCRbeta repertoires that made up the dataset. A freely available public database, intended as a resource for researchers studying the immune response to SARS-CoV-2, is where the repertoires were released. The samples were drawn from two sources: the first 160 participants of the ongoing ImmuneRACE study, and 1,254 subjects contributed by 6 global collaborators. Where HLA class I and class II types were available, the types were taken from metadata supplied by the sample provider, not from assay-based typing.

The table lists this clone with a few counts. Its antigen target is currently unknown. No quality values exist for individual bases; no much larger clone is one base distant. Between the V and J ends, shortened by 3 bases and 0 bases respectively, the junction contains 8 bases. CDR1 and CDR2, per the germline V gene, are SNHLY and FYNNEI. The CDR3 numbers 15 residues from cysteine through phenylalanine. Just CDR3 DNA is preserved here, 45 bases in frame from base 1. Findings and caveats that apply to the study as a whole: The amount of clinical and demographic metadata varied by source and participant and was provided uncurated.

The immunoSEQ Assay, a bias-controlled multiplex PCR, was used to amplify TCRbeta CDR3 regions from genomic DNA. Per the source publication's procedure: The number of nucleated cells in each sample was estimated by amplification of reference gene primers within the assay. To quantify the absolute abundance of each unique TCRbeta CDR3 rearrangement, sequence reads were collapsed and filtered. For each sample, productive Simpson clonality was calculated by taking the square root of Simpson's diversity index across productive rearrangements. As stored in TCRdb, this immuneACCESS dataset retains in-frame rearrangements with V and J assigned. A fraction of the clones does not appear; measured against another copy, unresolved V genes explain less than half of the discrepancy, and the remainder lacks a known reason. V, J and clone size are those of that table, while D and trimming were read from the DNA. This sample gives about 240,000 clones in total; 87% of them show up just once. The ten most abundant clones make up just over 2.5% of the sample.

Participants in the prospective study were enrolled through a virtual design, were aged about 18 to 100 years, and lived in roughly 26 United States geographic areas. In the prospective study, participants were assigned to cohorts based on the clinical history participants reported in a screening survey and a study questionnaire. In the prospective study, mobile phlebotomists collected whole blood, serum and a nasopharyngeal or oropharyngeal swab from each participant. Over a roughly two-month period, participants in the prospective study had the option of providing additional blood draws and questionnaires. Prospective study blood samples were shipped either frozen or at room temperature before DNA extraction.

The clonotype comes from a woman in her twenties or thirties with acute COVID-19. The chain employs TRBV2 and TRBJ2-2; the D gene is unclear. Sequencing input: PBMCs or T cells enriched from blood (not recorded which). The CDR3 region reads CASSEYRSNTGELFF. The bases are TGTGCCAGCAGTGAGTACAGATCGAACACCGGGGAGCTGTTTTTT.